These T cell receptor beta chains were read from a single sample in a study of shared clonotypes between healthy human individuals. Libraries were prepared by immunoSEQ multiplex PCR; TCRdb keeps only in-frame clonotypes and omits some of them. This sample has 650,000 to 750,000 clones; 55% to 75% occur once, and the top ten carry approximately 1.8%. Source material: memory CD4+ T cells sorted from blood. The receptors were sampled from a woman aged 25 to 39 in good health. Both conserved end residues are part of each CDR3.

j_call | v_call | cdr3_aa
TRBJ1-5 | TRBV5-6 | CASSLARDSISKPQHF
TRBJ1-1 | TRBV5-1 | CASSWGVSATEAFF
TRBJ1-1 | TRBV10-3 | CAISPGGFTEAFF
TRBJ1-2 | TRBV4-1 | CASSQEGGVSRGYTF
TRBJ2-7 | TRBV19 | CATLWRVNYEQYF
TRBJ2-1 | TRBV15 | CATSSSRLAGSNEQFF
TRBJ2-6 | TRBV30 | CAWREVASGANVLTF
TRBJ2-5 | TRBV5-1 | CASSLGQYQETQYF
TRBJ1-5 | TRBV2 | CASSADRGPGQPQHF
TRBJ2-7 | TRBV18 | CASSPQTENSEQYF
TRBJ2-7 | TRBV5-4 | CASSLAGLAGTYEQYF
TRBJ2-7 | TRBV6-1 | CASSEARVGSYEQYF
TRBJ1-6 | TRBV30 | CAWSGGASPLHF
TRBJ2-3 | TRBV5-1 | CASSFGLAGVVDTQYF
TRBJ2-1 | TRBV5-1 | CASREVNAAGEQFF
TRBJ1-5 | TRBV29-1 | CSVRLTGVDQPQHF
TRBJ2-7 | TRBV25-1 | CASSELAGGRNEQYF
TRBJ2-5 | TRBV7-2 | CASSLAIQETQYF
TRBJ1-1 | TRBV6-5 | CASSPPADRPAEAFF
TRBJ1-1 | TRBV14 | CASSQGLLLMNTEAFF
TRBJ2-7 | TRBV4-1 | CASSQVPGGNEQYF
- | TRBV25-1 | CASRGQGMNEQYF
TRBJ2-3 | TRBV5-1 | CASSLLASYTDTQYF
TRBJ2-1 | TRBV7-9 | CASSPRGAGGLYNEQFF
TRBJ2-1 | TRBV11-2 | CASSHGQGYNEQFF
TRBJ2-2 | TRBV7-3 | CASRPLAGYTGELFF
TRBJ1-2 | TRBV6-5 | CASRATGASSGYTF
TRBJ2-1 | TRBV5-1 | CASSKQPGQGINEQFF
TRBJ2-5 | TRBV28 | CASGSPSVKETQYF
TRBJ1-2 | TRBV28 | CASNQGQNFNYGYTF
TRBJ1-2 | TRBV6-4 | CASRGQGSYGYTF
TRBJ2-1 | TRBV6-5 | CASRPGRWGSNEQFF
TRBJ1-1 | TRBV18 | CASSPGGNTEAFF
TRBJ2-3 | TRBV7-7 | CASSLSPDPGTDTQYF
TRBJ1-4 | TRBV2 | CASHTTTNEKLFF
TRBJ2-1 | TRBV19 | CASSIAGTSKVDGQFF
TRBJ2-7 | TRBV7-2 | CASSSTSGRTYEQYF
TRBJ2-2 | TRBV19 | CASKPPTGTLGELFF
TRBJ1-5 | TRBV7-2 | CASSLTGGGNQPQHF
TRBJ2-4 | TRBV7-2 | CASSLIYGGVNIQYF
TRBJ2-3 | TRBV28 | CASTEDRGWTTDTQYF
TRBJ1-5 | TRBV10-3 | CAISELSGVMPQHF
TRBJ1-4 | TRBV10-1 | CASSESGQSGEKLFF
TRBJ1-1 | TRBV7-9 | CASSPDEGGTEAFF
TRBJ2-7 | TRBV4-1 | CASSHSQGTGQQYF
TRBJ1-1 | TRBV6-1 | CASRRRVTEAFF
TRBJ2-1 | TRBV5-1 | CASSLVGSSYNEQFF
TRBJ1-4 | TRBV5-1 | CASTIQGAVFEKLFF
TRBJ2-7 | TRBV5-8 | CASSLGLAGVEQYF
TRBJ2-7 | TRBV28 | CASSLLGRAYEQYF
TRBJ2-2 | TRBV5-1 | CASSLGGETGELFF
TRBJ1-5 | TRBV27 | CASRRTGGDNQPQHF
TRBJ2-3 | TRBV9 | CASSVADYTDTQYF
TRBJ2-7 | TRBV19 | CASSIERSYEQYF